This record looks at one T cell receptor (beta chain) sequence and its context. Its antigen remains unknown. The sample originates from a study of cytomegalovirus exposure and HLA in healthy donors. Whole-study findings and limits: According to a subsequent analysis, TCR clusters identified in the first cohort showed a tendency to co-occur across the 100 to 150 validation repertoires. Most TCR sequences were uncommon, yet certain public TCRs appeared in many donors.

CDR1 SGHVS and CDR2 FQNEAQ come from the germline V gene. Unmatched junction bases numbered 2, after V lost 1 base and J lost 5 bases. CDR3 size: 14 residues. Some clones are missing from TCRdb's copy, which holds only in-frame ones; the method was immunoSEQ multiplex PCR. The data show some 210,000 clones, around 90% seen once. The origin of this receptor is a woman under 30 in good health and CMV-seropositive. Sample: PBMCs. The chain carries TRBV7-8 and TRBJ2-1, with 7 bases matching TRBD1. The CDR3 nucleotides read TGTGCCAGCAGCTTAGTAACAGGGGACAATGAGCAGTTCTTC. Protein sequence: CASSLVTGDNEQFF.